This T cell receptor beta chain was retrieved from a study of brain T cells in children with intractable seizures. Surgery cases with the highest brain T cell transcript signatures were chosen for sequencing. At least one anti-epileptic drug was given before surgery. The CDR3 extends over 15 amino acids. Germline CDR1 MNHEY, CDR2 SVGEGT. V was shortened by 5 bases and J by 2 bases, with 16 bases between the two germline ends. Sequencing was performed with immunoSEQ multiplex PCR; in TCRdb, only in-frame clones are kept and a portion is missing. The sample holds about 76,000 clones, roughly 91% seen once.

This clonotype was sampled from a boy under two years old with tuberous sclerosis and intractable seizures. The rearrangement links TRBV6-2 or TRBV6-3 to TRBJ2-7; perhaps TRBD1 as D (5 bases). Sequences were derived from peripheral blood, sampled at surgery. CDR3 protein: CASSIGARVPYEQYF. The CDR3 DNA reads TGTGCCAGCAGTATTGGGGCCCGGGTCCCCTACGAGCAGTACTTC.